This TCR beta chain was identified during a study of shared clonotypes between healthy human individuals. Across the whole study: Every donor yielded three CD4 naive, three CD4 memory, two CD8 naive and one CD8 memory plate.

Some clones are missing from TCRdb's copy, which holds only in-frame ones; the method was immunoSEQ multiplex PCR. The table has hundreds of thousands of clones, approximately 96% seen once. This CDR3 comprises 16 residues. Germline assignment: CDR1 SEHNR and CDR2 FQNEAQ (reference sequence). Trimming at V came to 5 bases and at J to 9 bases, leaving 12 bases not matched to a gene. The naive CD8 population came from CD45RO-negative cells selected for CCR7, without terminally differentiated effector memory CD45RA+ cells. The TCR sequence derives from a woman in her thirties in good health. This rearrangement joins TRBV7-9 to TRBJ2-1, with 11 bases matching TRBD2. The specimen sequenced was naive CD8+ T cells sorted from blood. The CDR3 region is CASSPTGTSGRSEQFF. CDR3 bases: TGTGCCAGCAGCCCAACCGGGACTAGCGGAAGGAGTGAGCAGTTCTTC.